This T cell receptor (beta chain) was identified in a study of blood T cell repertoires in COVID-19. For the study at large: The United States, Italy and Spain were the sources of the acute and convalescent COVID-19 samples. The analysed material was cDNA or gDNA that came from T cells, B-cell-depleted T cells, or PBMCs.

This CDR3 has 13 residues. The germline V gene encodes CDR1 SGHTS and CDR2 YDEGEE. V was cut by 4 bases and J by 2 bases, with 9 bases left in between. Source study methods: Reference gene primer amplification yielded estimated nucleated cell counts. TCRdb keeps only in-frame clones here, not all; method: immunoSEQ multiplex PCR. V and J calls and clone size follow that table, whereas D and trimming were derived from the DNA. The table shows about 81,000 clones, with roughly 88% occurring only once. The sequencing sample was made of peripheral blood. This TCR was recovered from a man aged 70 or older with acute or convalescent COVID-19. The V gene is TRBV5-8, the J gene TRBJ2-5; the D gene is possibly TRBD1 (5 bases). The CDR3 reads CASSRDRQETQYF. In DNA, the CDR3 is TGTGCCAGCAGCCGAGACAGACAAGAGACCCAGTACTTC.